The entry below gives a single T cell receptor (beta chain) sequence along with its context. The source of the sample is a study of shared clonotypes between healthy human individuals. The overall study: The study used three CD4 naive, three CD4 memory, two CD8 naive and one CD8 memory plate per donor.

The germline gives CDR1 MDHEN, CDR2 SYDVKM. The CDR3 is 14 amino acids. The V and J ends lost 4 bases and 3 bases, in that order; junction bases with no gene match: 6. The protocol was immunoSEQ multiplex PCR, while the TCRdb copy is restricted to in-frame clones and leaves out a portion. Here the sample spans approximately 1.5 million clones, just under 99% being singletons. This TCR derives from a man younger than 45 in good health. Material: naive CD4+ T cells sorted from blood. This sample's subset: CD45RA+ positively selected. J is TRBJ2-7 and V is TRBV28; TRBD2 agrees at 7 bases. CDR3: CASSSGLVSYEQYF. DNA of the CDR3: TGTGCCAGCAGTTCCGGACTAGTGAGCTACGAGCAGTACTTC.